This TCR beta chain was profiled in a study of vaccination effects on CD4 cells after COVID-19. Deletions cut 7 bases from V and 0 bases from J, with 9 bases between. The CDR3 has 14 residues. The germline gives CDR1 MNHEY, CDR2 SVGAGI. After more than 8 days in culture, the CD4+ T cells were isolated. This clone was counted a few times. Its antigen remains unknown. Study observations and caveats: Among infection- and vaccine-induced clones, marked clonal contraction occurred late after vaccination.

Libraries were prepared by immunoSEQ multiplex PCR; TCRdb keeps only in-frame clonotypes and omits some of them. The sample has approximately 40,000 clones; about four fifths are singletons. Specimen: CD4+ T cells from PBMCs cultured without peptide, collected before COVID-19 vaccination. The chain combines TRBV6-5 with TRBJ2-2; D remains ambiguous. This receptor was identified in a human donor who received a COVID-19 vaccine. The CDR3 loop is CASIKRSNTGELFF. CDR3 nucleotide sequence: TGTGCCAGCATTAAACGATCGAACACCGGGGAGCTGTTTTTT.